This T cell receptor (beta chain) was recovered during a study of shared clonotypes between healthy human individuals. The data were produced by immunoSEQ multiplex PCR, yet TCRdb's version contains in-frame clones alone and is incomplete. The data contain about 2 million clones, over 85% of them singletons. Recent acute infections and vaccinations were absent in the healthy HIV-negative adult donors. The germline V gene has CDR1 LGHNA and CDR2 YSLEER. The CDR3 length is 14 residues. V lost 4 bases, J lost 5 bases, and 7 bases stayed unmatched. This clonotype originated in a man in his late teens or twenties in good health. Sequencing was done on a sample of naive CD4+ T cells sorted from blood. Subset specified: CD45RA+ positively selected. This chain uses TRBV4-3 with TRBJ2-5; 7 bases map to TRBD2. The CDR3 DNA follows: TGCGCCAGCAGCCGAAATGCGGGAGTCGAGACCCAGTACTTC. Translated: CASSRNAGVETQYF.